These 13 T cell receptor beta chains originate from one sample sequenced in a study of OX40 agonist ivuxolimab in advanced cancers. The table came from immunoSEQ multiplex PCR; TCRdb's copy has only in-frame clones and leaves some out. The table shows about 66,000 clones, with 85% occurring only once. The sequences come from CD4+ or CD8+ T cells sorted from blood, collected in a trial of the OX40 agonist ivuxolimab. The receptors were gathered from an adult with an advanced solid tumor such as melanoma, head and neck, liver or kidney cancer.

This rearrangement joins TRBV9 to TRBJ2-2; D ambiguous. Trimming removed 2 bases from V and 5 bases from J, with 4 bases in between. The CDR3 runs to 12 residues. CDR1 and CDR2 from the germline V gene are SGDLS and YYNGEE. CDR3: CASSVGTGELFF. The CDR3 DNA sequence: TGTGCCAGCAGCGTTGGAACCGGGGAGCTGTTTTTT.

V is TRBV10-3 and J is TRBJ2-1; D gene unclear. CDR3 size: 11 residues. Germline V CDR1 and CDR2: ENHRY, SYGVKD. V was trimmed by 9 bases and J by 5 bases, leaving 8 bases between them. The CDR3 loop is CAISMDNEQFF. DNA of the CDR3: TGTGCCATTTCTATGGACAATGAGCAGTTCTTC.

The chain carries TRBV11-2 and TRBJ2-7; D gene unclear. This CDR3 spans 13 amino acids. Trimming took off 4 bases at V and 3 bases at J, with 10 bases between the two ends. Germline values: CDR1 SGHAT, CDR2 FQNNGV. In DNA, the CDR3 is TGTGCCAGCAGCTCCGCAGGCGGCTACGAGCAGTACTTC. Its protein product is CASSSAGGYEQYF.

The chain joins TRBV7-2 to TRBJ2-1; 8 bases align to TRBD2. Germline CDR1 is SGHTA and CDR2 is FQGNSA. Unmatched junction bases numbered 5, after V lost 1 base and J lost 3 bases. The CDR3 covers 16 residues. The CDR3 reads CASSLGAGGFYNEQFF. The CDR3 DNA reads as TGTGCCAGCAGCTTAGGCGCGGGGGGCTTCTACAATGAGCAGTTCTTC.

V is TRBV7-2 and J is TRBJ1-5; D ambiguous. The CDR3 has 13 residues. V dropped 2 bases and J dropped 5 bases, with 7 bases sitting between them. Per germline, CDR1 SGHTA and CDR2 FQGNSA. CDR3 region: CASSLSSYQPQHF. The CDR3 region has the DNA TGTGCCAGCAGCTTAAGCAGTTATCAGCCCCAGCATTTT.

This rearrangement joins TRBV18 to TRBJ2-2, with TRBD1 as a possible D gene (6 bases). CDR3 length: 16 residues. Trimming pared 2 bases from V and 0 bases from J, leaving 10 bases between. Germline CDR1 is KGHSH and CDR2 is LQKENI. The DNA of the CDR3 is TGTGCCAGCTCACCAGTCACAGGGACGAACACCGGGGAGCTGTTTTTT. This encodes CASSPVTGTNTGELFF.

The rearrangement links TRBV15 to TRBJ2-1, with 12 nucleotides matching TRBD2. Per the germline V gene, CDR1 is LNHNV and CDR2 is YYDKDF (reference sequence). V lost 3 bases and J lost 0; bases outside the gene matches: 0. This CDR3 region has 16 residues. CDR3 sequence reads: CATSRTSGSSYNEQFF. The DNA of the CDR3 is TGTGCCACCAGCAGGACTAGCGGGAGCTCCTACAATGAGCAGTTCTTC.

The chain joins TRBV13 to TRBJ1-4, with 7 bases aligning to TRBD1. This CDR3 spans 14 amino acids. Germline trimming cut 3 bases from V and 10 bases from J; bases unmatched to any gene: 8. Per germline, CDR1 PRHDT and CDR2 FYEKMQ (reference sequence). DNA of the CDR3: TGTGCCAGCAGCTTCTTGTCCAGGGGGGGAAAACTGTTTTTT. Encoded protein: CASSFLSRGGKLFF.

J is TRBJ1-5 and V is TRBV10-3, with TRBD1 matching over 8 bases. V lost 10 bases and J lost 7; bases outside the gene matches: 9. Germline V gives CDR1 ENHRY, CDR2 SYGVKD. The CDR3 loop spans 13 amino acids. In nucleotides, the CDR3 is TGTGCCACCCACGTGGACAGGGAACAGCCCCAGCATTTT. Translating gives CATHVDREQPQHF.

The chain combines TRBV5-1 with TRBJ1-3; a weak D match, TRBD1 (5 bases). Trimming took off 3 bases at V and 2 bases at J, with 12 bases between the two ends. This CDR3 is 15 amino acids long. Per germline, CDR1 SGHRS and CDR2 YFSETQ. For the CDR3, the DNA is TGCGCCAGCAGCTCAACCGGGACCACTGGAAACACCATATATTTT. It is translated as CASSSTGTTGNTIYF.

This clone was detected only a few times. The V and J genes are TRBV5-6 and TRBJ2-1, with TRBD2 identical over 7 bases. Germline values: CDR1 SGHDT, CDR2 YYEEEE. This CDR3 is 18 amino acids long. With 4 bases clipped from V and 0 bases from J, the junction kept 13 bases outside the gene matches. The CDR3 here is CASSPKKRGPSSYNEQFF. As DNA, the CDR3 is TGTGCCAGCAGCCCCAAAAAGCGGGGCCCCAGCTCCTACAATGAGCAGTTCTTC.

CDR3 in amino acids: CASSLDTWRGRSYEQYF. Here the CDR3 DNA reads TGTGCCAGCAGCTTAGATACTTGGAGGGGACGTTCCTACGAGCAGTACTTC. The chain uses TRBV11-2 and TRBJ2-7; D may be TRBD2 (6 bases). Germline V gives CDR1 SGHAT, CDR2 FQNNGV. Trimming shortened V by 0 bases and J by 1 base, and 16 bases separated the two germline ends. The length of the CDR3 is 17 residues.

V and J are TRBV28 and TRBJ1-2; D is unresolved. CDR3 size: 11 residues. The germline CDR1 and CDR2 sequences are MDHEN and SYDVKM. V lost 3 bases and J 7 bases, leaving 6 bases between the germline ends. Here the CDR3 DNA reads TGTGCCAGCAGTTTGTTGTCTGGCTACACCTTC. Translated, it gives CASSLLSGYTF.